A single sample gave rise to the 30 T cell receptor beta chains below, sequenced in a study of identifying expanded T cells in peripheral blood. Profiling relied on immunoSEQ multiplex PCR, and the TCRdb table lists in-frame clones only, not all of them. The sample yields 130,000 or so clones, around four fifths seen once. Input material: blood. Receptors originate from a person aged 18-70 years in good health.

This clone has a single count. This sequence joins TRBV5-1 and TRBJ2-7; TRBD2 might be the D (6 bases). Germline loops: CDR1 SGHRS, CDR2 YFSETQ. This CDR3 contains 13 residues. V was trimmed by 4 bases and J by 6 bases, leaving 14 bases between them. Written as DNA, the CDR3 is TGCGCCAGCAGCGGGGTTGGGGGAGGCGAGCAGTACTTC. It codes for CASSGVGGGEQYF.

This clone was seen a few times. The V gene is TRBV4-1, the J gene TRBJ2-7; 10 bases fit TRBD1. Germline assignment: CDR1 MGHRA and CDR2 YSYEKL. CDR3 length: 15 residues. J lost 1 base, V lost 4 bases, and 4 bases had no gene match. The CDR3 DNA sequence: TGCGCCAGCAGCCTAGGACAGGGGGTTTCCTACGAGCAGTACTTC. It translates to CASSLGQGVSYEQYF.

This clone was found a few times. The chain uses TRBV30 and TRBJ1-1, with unresolved D. This CDR3 is built from 13 residues. The V gene's germline CDR1 is GTSNPN and CDR2 SVGIG (reference sequence). The ends were cut back, 2 bases at V and 5 bases at J, with 12 bases in the middle. CDR3 loop: CAWSWPGWTEAFF. CDR3 in DNA: TGTGCCTGGAGTTGGCCCGGATGGACTGAAGCTTTCTTT.

This sequence joins TRBV28 and TRBJ2-7; 9 nucleotides line up with TRBD1. The length of the CDR3 is 15 residues. Germline CDR1 and CDR2: MDHEN and SYDVKM. V shed 6 bases and J 0 bases; nucleotides not matched to a gene: 6. The CDR3 is CASRRPGQGSYEQYF. The CDR3 DNA follows: TGTGCCAGCAGACGGCCGGGACAGGGCTCCTACGAGCAGTACTTC.

This sequence joins TRBV5-1 and TRBJ1-6; D is undetermined. Germline CDR1 reads SGHRS; CDR2 reads YFSETQ. The CDR3 spans 16 residues. Trimming shortened V by 5 bases and J by 0 bases, and 12 bases separated the two germline ends. CDR3 sequence reads: CASSQRVSSYNSPLHF. The DNA for the CDR3 is TGCGCCAGCAGTCAAAGGGTTAGCTCCTATAATTCACCCCTCCACTTT.

The V and J genes are TRBV5-1 and TRBJ1-1; D not certain. Germline CDR1 is SGHRS and CDR2 is YFSETQ. This CDR3 spans 14 amino acids. With 4 bases removed from V and 1 base from J, the gap between germline ends came to 11 bases. The CDR3 sequence: CASSGPGSNTEAFF. In nucleotides, the CDR3 is TGCGCCAGCAGCGGCCCCGGGTCGAACACTGAAGCTTTCTTT.

This clone has only a few counts. This chain joins TRBV2 and TRBJ1-2; 8 nucleotides match TRBD1. CDR3 length: 13 residues. Germline CDR1 and CDR2: SNHLY and FYNNEI. V dropped 2 bases and J dropped 7; count of bases not matched to a gene: 3. In DNA, the CDR3 is TGTGCCAGCAGTGAACAGGGGGCGTTTGGCTACACCTTC. It specifies CASSEQGAFGYTF.

DNA of the CDR3: TGTGCCACCAGCCGCGCCGGGACAGGGGACGGGGAGCTGTTTTTT. Protein product: CATSRAGTGDGELFF. The rearrangement uses TRBV2 and TRBJ2-2; TRBD1 matches at 10 bases. CDR1 and CDR2 (germline): SNHLY, FYNNEI. The CDR3 loop spans 15 amino acids. V shed 10 bases and J 7 bases; nucleotides not matched to a gene: 12.

The CDR3 is CASQRAGGLYEQYF. As DNA, the CDR3 is TGTGCCAGCCAGAGAGCAGGGGGCCTGTACGAGCAGTACTTC. The chain recombines TRBV6-5 with TRBJ2-7; 8 bases are a match to TRBD1. This CDR3 region has 14 residues. Germline V gene lookup returns CDR1 MNHEY and CDR2 SVGAGI. With 8 bases clipped from V and 4 bases from J, the junction kept 10 bases outside the gene matches.

The chain carries TRBV14 and TRBJ2-5, with 7 bases matching TRBD2. Germline trimming cut 6 bases from V and 4 bases from J; bases unmatched to any gene: 11. This CDR3 is built from 15 residues. Germline CDR1 is SGHDN and CDR2 is FVKESK. This CDR3 reads CASSLQRGKIETQYF. The DNA of the CDR3 is TGTGCCAGCAGTCTCCAGCGGGGCAAAATAGAGACCCAGTACTTC.

V usage is TRBV19 and J usage is TRBJ2-5, with 9 bases fitting TRBD2. This CDR3 is 15 amino acids long. The V segment lost 6 bases and the J segment 2 bases; nucleotides outside the gene matches: 7. CDR1 LNHDA and CDR2 SQIVND come from the germline V gene (reference sequence). The CDR3 sequence is CASRRSSGGQETQYF. For the CDR3, the DNA is TGTGCCAGTAGGAGGTCGAGCGGGGGGCAAGAGACCCAGTACTTC.

The chain carries TRBV29-1 and TRBJ2-7; 7 nucleotides match TRBD1. This CDR3 has 13 residues. The germline gives CDR1 SQVTM, CDR2 ANQGSEA. J gave up 3 bases and V 6 bases, and 8 bases lay outside the gene matches. The chain's CDR3 is CSVVTGVVYEQYF. In nucleotides, the CDR3 is TGCAGCGTCGTTACAGGGGTTGTCTACGAGCAGTACTTC.

This clone has just a few counts. J is TRBJ2-7 and V is TRBV11-2, with 10 bases lining up with TRBD2. Germline CDR1 and CDR2: SGHAT and FQNNGV. This CDR3 is built from 14 residues. V gave up 4 bases and J gave up 2 bases; unmatched junction bases: 2. The CDR3 reads CASSWSGGAYEQYF. The CDR3 bases are TGTGCCAGCAGCTGGAGCGGGGGGGCCTACGAGCAGTACTTC.

In DNA form, the CDR3 reads TGCGCCAGCAGTGATGACCCCACCCATGATTTTGAGCAGTTCTTC. Translation gives CASSDDPTHDFEQFF. V is TRBV10-1 and J is TRBJ2-1; D remains ambiguous. V gave up 3 bases and J gave up 9 bases, with 18 bases separating them. This CDR3 has 15 amino acids. Germline loops: CDR1 WNHNN, CDR2 SYGVQD (reference sequence).

V and J are TRBV7-9 and TRBJ2-1; the match to TRBD2 covers 13 bases. Per germline, CDR1 SEHNR and CDR2 FQNEAQ (reference sequence). V dropped 1 base and J dropped 13; count of bases not matched to a gene: 4. The CDR3 extends over 14 amino acids. The CDR3 DNA reads TGTGCCAGCAGCTTAGGGGGACTAGCGGGGCTACAGTTCTTC. Translated: CASSLGGLAGLQFF.

The chain couples TRBV5-5 to TRBJ2-7; TRBD2 agrees at 13 bases. Germline lookup yields CDR1 SGHKS and CDR2 YYEKEE (reference sequence). The trim removed 3 bases at V and 0 bases at J, leaving 6 bases unmatched. This CDR3 spans 17 amino acids. This chain's CDR3 is CASSWTSGGPISYEQYF. The CDR3 bases are TGTGCCAGCAGCTGGACTAGCGGGGGACCTATCTCCTACGAGCAGTACTTC.

The gene calls are TRBV5-6 and TRBJ1-2, with a tentative D call TRBD1 (5 bases). The V end was cut by 4 bases, the J end by 6 bases, with 13 bases between. The germline CDR1 and CDR2 sequences are SGHDT and YYEEEE. The CDR3 covers 13 residues. This CDR3 is CASSVGTGDGYTF. CDR3 coding DNA: TGTGCCAGCAGCGTAGGGACGGGAGATGGCTACACCTTC.

The V call is TRBV6-5, the J call TRBJ1-3, with D unclear. The V end was cut by 0 bases, the J end by 1 base, with 7 bases between. Per germline, CDR1 MNHEY and CDR2 SVGAGI. The CDR3 has 15 amino acids. The CDR3 coding sequence is TGTGCCAGCAGTTACTCGAGACAATCTGGAAACACCATATATTTT. Residues: CASSYSRQSGNTIYF.

This clone was detected a few times. CDR3 sequence (DNA): TGTGCCAGCTCACCCGTAGGGAACACTGAAGCTTTCTTT. Translating it yields CASSPVGNTEAFF. The V gene is TRBV18, the J gene TRBJ1-1; no clear D gene. Trimming took off 3 bases at V and 1 base at J, with 6 bases between the two ends. Germline values: CDR1 KGHSH, CDR2 LQKENI. CDR3 length: 13 amino acids.

V usage is TRBV29-1 and J usage is TRBJ1-3; D ambiguous. Trimming removed 6 bases at V and 0 bases at J, with 9 bases between. Germline V gene data show CDR1 as SQVTM and CDR2 as ANQGSEA. The CDR3 has 13 residues. The CDR3 loop is CSVQHNSGNTIYF. The CDR3 DNA is TGCAGCGTCCAACACAACTCTGGAAACACCATATATTTT.

The chain carries TRBV5-6 and TRBJ2-7, with a tentative D call TRBD1 (6 bases). The V gene lost 6 bases and the J gene lost 2 bases, with 15 bases spanning the gap. CDR1 SGHDT and CDR2 YYEEEE come from the germline V gene. The CDR3 covers 14 residues. The DNA for the CDR3 is TGTGCCAGCAAGCAGGGGATACCAGCCTACGAGCAGTACTTC. Encoded protein: CASKQGIPAYEQYF.

The chain couples TRBV5-5 to TRBJ1-1, with D unresolved. V was shortened by 1 base and J by 2 bases, with 9 bases between the two germline ends. Germline CDR1 and CDR2: SGHKS and YYEKEE (reference sequence). This CDR3 has 14 amino acids. CDR3: CASSLTDLNTEAFF. CDR3 in DNA: TGTGCCAGCAGCTTGACAGATCTAAACACTGAAGCTTTCTTT.

This chain connects TRBV25-1 to TRBJ1-1; D unresolved. Trimming removed 8 bases from V and 3 bases from J, with 13 bases in between. CDR1 is MGHDK and CDR2 is SYGVNS in the germline V gene. CDR3 length equals 13 residues. The CDR3 protein is CASSRRLDTEAFF. Written as DNA, the CDR3 is TGTGCCAGCTCCCGTAGGCTGGACACTGAAGCTTTCTTT.

The J gene is TRBJ2-3, the V gene TRBV7-2, with 13 bases identical to TRBD2. The CDR3 contains 17 residues. V gave up 5 bases and J gave up 4 bases; unmatched junction bases: 9. Germline CDR1 and CDR2: SGHTA and FQGNSA. The CDR3, as DNA: TGTGCCAGCAGCCCCCGACTAGCGGGGGGTCTTTCAGATACGCAGTATTTT. Protein product: CASSPRLAGGLSDTQYF. Full variable domain (outside the CDR3, taken from reference TRBV7-2 and TRBJ2-3): GAGVSQSPSNKVTEKGKDVELRCDPISGHTALYWYRQSLGQGLEFLIYFQGNSAPDKSGLPSDRFSAERTGGSVSTLTIQRTQQEDSAVYLCASSPRLAGGLSDTQYFGPGTRLTVL.

This chain connects TRBV5-1 to TRBJ2-3, with 9 bases aligning to TRBD2. Germline V gene lookup returns CDR1 SGHRS and CDR2 YFSETQ. V shed 0 bases, J shed 2 bases, and the junction held 4 bases outside the gene matches. This CDR3 has 16 residues. DNA for the CDR3: TGCGCCAGCAGCTTGGAGACTAGCGGAACCACAGATACGCAGTATTTT. Translating gives CASSLETSGTTDTQYF.

The chain links TRBV6-5 to TRBJ1-1; D is uncertain. The V gene lost 5 bases and the J gene lost 1 base, with 8 bases spanning the gap. CDR3 length: 13 residues. Looked up from germline, CDR1 is MNHEY and CDR2 is SVGAGI. Here the CDR3 DNA reads TGTGCCAGCAGTCAAGCCTGGAACACTGAAGCTTTCTTT. Translation: CASSQAWNTEAFF.

The chain uses TRBV7-2 and TRBJ2-3, with a tentative D call TRBD2 (7 bases). From germline, CDR1 is SGHTA and CDR2 FQGNSA. This CDR3 contains 14 residues. The V and J ends lost 3 bases and 3 bases respectively, with 10 bases between them. For the CDR3, the DNA is TGTGCCAGCAGCTTGGGGGGGCAGACAGATACGCAGTATTTT. It yields the protein CASSLGGQTDTQYF.

The chain couples TRBV7-2 to TRBJ1-1; D is uncertain. The V gene lost 7 bases and the J gene lost 3 bases, with 12 bases spanning the gap. The CDR3 is 13 residues long. Germline V gene data show CDR1 as SGHTA and CDR2 as FQGNSA. The CDR3 region has the DNA TGTGCCAGCAAATCTTACATGGACACTGAAGCTTTCTTT. It specifies CASKSYMDTEAFF.

The J gene is TRBJ2-3, the V gene TRBV7-2, with TRBD1 identical over 9 bases. The CDR3 loop spans 16 amino acids. Germline V gene sequence: CDR1 SGHTA, CDR2 FQGNSA. Trimming took 2 bases from V and 2 from J; bases not matched to a gene: 5. CDR3 region: CASSLFGQGSTDTQYF. CDR3 DNA sequence: TGTGCCAGCAGCTTATTCGGACAGGGGTCCACAGATACGCAGTATTTT.

This chain connects TRBV5-1 to TRBJ2-3, with 8 bases aligning to TRBD1. V lost 3 bases to trimming and J lost 2 bases; unmatched junction nucleotides: 5. The CDR3 is made up of 15 amino acids. From germline, CDR1 is SGHRS and CDR2 YFSETQ. The CDR3 protein is CASSSRTGHTDTQYF. In DNA form, the CDR3 reads TGCGCCAGCAGCTCCCGGACAGGGCACACAGATACGCAGTATTTT.